This T cell receptor (beta chain) was profiled in a study of T cells in Graves' hyperthyroidism and ophthalmopathy. From RNA transcripts, TCR beta CDR3 regions were amplified. The study used the HTBI primer set for a first-round RT-PCR of the TCR CDR3. MiXCR was run by TCRdb on the multiplex PCR reads, yielding one entry per CDR3 protein. Of a few hundred thousand distinct CDR3 sequences listed, around 13% were seen once; the top ten hold more than 11%. In its sample, this clonotype was seen many times. Antigen: not known. Cells are PBMCs isolated from 10 ml of fresh blood. Whole-study results and caveats: Among thyroid clonotypes expanded above 0.001, most also appeared in blood. In validation, the model predicted ophthalmopathy. These predictions came a median around 5.9 months before onset. Stable hyperthyroidism was told apart from ophthalmopathy by a model built on 13 V-J features.

The CDR3 is made up of 17 amino acids. Germline V gene lookup returns CDR1 KGHDR and CDR2 SFDVKD. Trimming took off 5 bases at V and 2 bases at J, with 20 bases between the two ends. The chain couples TRBV24-1 to TRBJ1-2, with D possibly matching TRBD1 (5 bases). This clonotype originated in a woman in her forties with Graves' hyperthyroidism. Sequencing was performed on blood. The CDR3 spells CATSGPSAGETNYGYTF. The CDR3 DNA is TGTGCCACCAGTGGACCCTCGGCGGGGGAAACGAACTATGGCTACACCTTC.